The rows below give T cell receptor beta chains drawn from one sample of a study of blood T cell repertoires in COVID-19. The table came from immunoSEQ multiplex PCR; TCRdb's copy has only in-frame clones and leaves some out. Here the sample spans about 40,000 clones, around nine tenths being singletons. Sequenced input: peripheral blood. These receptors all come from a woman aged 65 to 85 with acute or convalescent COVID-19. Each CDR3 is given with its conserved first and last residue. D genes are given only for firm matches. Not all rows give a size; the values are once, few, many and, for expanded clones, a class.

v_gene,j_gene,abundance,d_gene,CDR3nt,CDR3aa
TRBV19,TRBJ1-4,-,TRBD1,TGTGCCAGTAGTATGCTTAAGTGGAGCGACAGGGGAATAAGGAATGAAAAACTGTTTTTT,CASSMLKWSDRGIRNEKLFF
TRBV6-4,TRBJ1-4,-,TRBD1,TGTGCCAGCAGTGACTCAAGAAAAAGACAGGGGACGGTGGTTGATGAAAAACTGTTTTTT,CASSDSRKRQGTVVDEKLFF
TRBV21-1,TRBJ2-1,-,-,TGTGCCAGCAGCAGAGGATGGGGCAGGGATGGTGAGCAGTTCTTC,CASSRGWGRDGEQFF
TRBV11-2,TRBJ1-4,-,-,TGTGCCAGCAGCTTAGTAGACAGTCTAACTAATGAAAAACTGTTTTTT,CASSLVDSLTNEKLFF
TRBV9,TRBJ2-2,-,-,TGTGCCAGCAACCGGGGAAACGGGGAGCTGTTTTTT,CASNRGNGELFF
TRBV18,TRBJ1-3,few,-,TGTGCCAGCTCAGAGGACAGTTACTCTGGAAACACCATATATTTT,CASSEDSYSGNTIYF
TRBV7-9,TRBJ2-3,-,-,TGTGCCAGCAGCTTTCGATTCCTACATAGCGGAGACACAGATACGCAGTATTTT,CASSFRFLHSGDTDTQYF
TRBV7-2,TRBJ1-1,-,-,TGTGCCAGCAGCTTAGTTGCAGGCGCTTTTAACACTGAAGCTTTCTTT,CASSLVAGAFNTEAFF
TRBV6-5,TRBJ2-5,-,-,TGTGCCAGCACTCCAGGGCAAGAGACCCAGTACTTC,CASTPGQETQYF
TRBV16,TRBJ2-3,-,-,TGTGCCAGCAGCCAAACAACTAGTGACGCAGATACGCAGTATTTT,CASSQTTSDADTQYF
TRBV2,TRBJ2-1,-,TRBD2,TGTGCCACCCGGGTCCTAGCGGTAAACAATGAGCAGTTCTTC,CATRVLAVNNEQFF
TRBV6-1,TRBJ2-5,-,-,TGTGCCAGCAGTGAATCCGGGACAAAAGAGACCCAGTACTTC,CASSESGTKETQYF
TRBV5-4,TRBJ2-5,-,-,TGTGCCAGCAGTTCTGACCGCGGAGGGGAGACCCAGTACTTC,CASSSDRGGETQYF
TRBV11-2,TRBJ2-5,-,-,TGTGCCAGCAGAGCCCCGGGCAGGGGTTGGCAAGAGACCCAGTACTTC,CASRAPGRGWQETQYF
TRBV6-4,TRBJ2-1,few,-,TGTGCCAGCATGAGCAATGAGCAGTTCTTC,CASMSNEQFF
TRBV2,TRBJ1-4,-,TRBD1,TGTGCCAGCAGTGGGACAGGAGGGAATGAAAAACTGTTTTTT,CASSGTGGNEKLFF
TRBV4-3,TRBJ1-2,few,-,TGCGCCAGCAGCCAATTCTCAACAGGGCTGGGCTATGGCTACACCTTC,CASSQFSTGLGYGYTF
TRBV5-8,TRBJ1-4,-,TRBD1,TGTGCCAGCAGCTCCGCCGGGACAGTTGATGAAAAACTGTTTTTT,CASSSAGTVDEKLFF
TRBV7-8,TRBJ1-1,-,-,TGTGCCAGCAGCTTAGCGATATCTACGGTAAACACTGAAGCTTTCTTT,CASSLAISTVNTEAFF
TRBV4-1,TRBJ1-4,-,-,TGCGCCAGCAGCCAAGATCTGGACAGCTTGATTGAAAAACTGTTTTTT,CASSQDLDSLIEKLFF
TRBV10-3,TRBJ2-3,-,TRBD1,TGTGCCATCAGTGAGCCGGACAGGGGCGCAGATACGCAGTATTTT,CAISEPDRGADTQYF
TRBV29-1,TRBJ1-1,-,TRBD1,TGCAGCGGTAGACAGGGGGCCGTGGGCACTGAAGCTTTCTTT,CSGRQGAVGTEAFF
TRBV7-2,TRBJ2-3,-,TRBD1,TGTGCCAGCACATGGACAGGGTCCATCTCAGATACGCAGTATTTT,CASTWTGSISDTQYF
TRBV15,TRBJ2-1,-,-,TGTGCCACCAGCAGAGAAAAGGTGGGACTCTCGTTCTTC,CATSREKVGLSFF
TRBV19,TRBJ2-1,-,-,TGTGCCAGTAGTTACGGTATCTACAATGAGCAGTTCTTC,CASSYGIYNEQFF
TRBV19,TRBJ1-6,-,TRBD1,TGTGCCAGTAGTATAGACCAGGGGGATAATTCACCCCTCCACTTT,CASSIDQGDNSPLHF
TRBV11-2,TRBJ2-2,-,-,TGTGCCAGCAGCTTAGCTTGGCGCGGCACCGGGGAGCTGTTTTTT,CASSLAWRGTGELFF
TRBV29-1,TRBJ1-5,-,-,TGCAGCGTTGGGGACTTAGATCAGCCCCAGCATTTT,CSVGDLDQPQHF
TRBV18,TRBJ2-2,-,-,TGTGCCAGCTCACCCTCTGGGGGCGACACCGGGGAGCTGTTTTTT,CASSPSGGDTGELFF
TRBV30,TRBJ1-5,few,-,TGTGCCTGGAGTACGAGGGAGAATCAGCCCCAGCATTTT,CAWSTRENQPQHF
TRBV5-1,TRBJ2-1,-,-,TGCGCCAGCAGCTTGGGTGGGGGCGCCTCCTACAATGAGCAGTTCTTC,CASSLGGGASYNEQFF
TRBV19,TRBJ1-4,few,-,TGTGCCAGTAGGATACAGGGCCCGGATGAAAAACTGTTTTTT,CASRIQGPDEKLFF
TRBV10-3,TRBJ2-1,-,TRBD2,TGTGCCTCCTCGGGGGGGCCAGGCAATGAGCAGTTCTTC,CASSGGPGNEQFF